This T cell receptor (beta chain) was identified during a study of cytomegalovirus exposure and HLA in healthy donors. Sequenced by immunoSEQ multiplex PCR; TCRdb stores in-frame clones only, minus some. The sample carries around 130,000 clones, nearly 90% recorded once. The germline gives CDR1 ENHRY, CDR2 SYGVKD. The CDR3 has 14 residues. The germline V and J ends were trimmed by 2 bases and 1 base, with 8 bases remaining between them. The V and J genes are TRBV10-3 and TRBJ1-1, with TRBD1 as a possible D gene (5 bases). Sequenced sample: PBMCs. The receptor was isolated from a man younger than 45 in good health and CMV-seronegative. The CDR3 DNA reads TGTGCCATCAGTGAGCAGGGCCCGAACACTGAAGCTTTCTTT. Protein sequence: CAISEQGPNTEAFF.